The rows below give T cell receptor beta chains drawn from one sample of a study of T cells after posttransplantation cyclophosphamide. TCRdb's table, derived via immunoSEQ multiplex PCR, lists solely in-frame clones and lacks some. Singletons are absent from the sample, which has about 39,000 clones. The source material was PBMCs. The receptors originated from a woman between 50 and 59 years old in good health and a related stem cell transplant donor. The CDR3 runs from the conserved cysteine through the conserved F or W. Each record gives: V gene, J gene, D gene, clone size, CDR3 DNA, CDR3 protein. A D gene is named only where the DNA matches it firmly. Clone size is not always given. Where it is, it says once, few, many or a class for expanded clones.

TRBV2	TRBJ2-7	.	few	TGTGCCAGCAGTGCCGGTACTCTCGAGCAGTACTTC	CASSAGTLEQYF
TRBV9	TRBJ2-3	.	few	TGCGCCAGCAGCCAAACTTCTAGCACAGATACGCAGTATTTT	CASSQTSSTDTQYF
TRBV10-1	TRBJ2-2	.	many	TGCGCCAGCAGTGGAACAATAAACACCGGGGAGCTGTTTTTT	CASSGTINTGELFF
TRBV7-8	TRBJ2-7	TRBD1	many	TGTGCCAGCAGCCGGGACAGCTCCTACGAGCAGTACTTC	CASSRDSSYEQYF
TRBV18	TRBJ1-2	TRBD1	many	TGTGCCAGCTCACCGGACAGGCCCCCTGCTAACTATGGCTACACCTTC	CASSPDRPPANYGYTF
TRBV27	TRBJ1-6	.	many	TGTGCCAGCAGTTTAGGGGCTTGGAATTCACCCCTCCACTTT	CASSLGAWNSPLHF
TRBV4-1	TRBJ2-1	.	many	TGCGCCAGCAGCCAAGAAAGGGACTTGAGCTCCTACAATGAGCAGTTCTTC	CASSQERDLSSYNEQFF
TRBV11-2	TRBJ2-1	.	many	TGTGCCAGCAGCTTAGAGACAGGTTCCCAGTTCTTC	CASSLETGSQFF
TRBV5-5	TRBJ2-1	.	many	TGTGCCAGCAGCTCGGAGGCCCAATACAATGAGCAGTTCTTC	CASSSEAQYNEQFF
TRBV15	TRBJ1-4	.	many	TGTGCCACCAGCAGACGAGAGTATAATGAAAAACTGTTTTTT	CATSRREYNEKLFF
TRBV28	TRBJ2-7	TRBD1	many	TGTGCCAGCAGTTTAGGATTCCCACTGGCGGGGGACAGGGGAATAAGTGGTTCCTACGAGCAGTACTTC	CASSLGFPLAGDRGISGSYEQYF
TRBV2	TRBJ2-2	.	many	TGTGCCAGCAGTGAAGAAGCTACGGTGAAGGAGCTGTTTTTT	CASSEEATVKELFF
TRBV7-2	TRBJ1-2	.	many	TGTGCCAGCAGCGAGTTGACAGGCAACTATGGCTACACCTTC	CASSELTGNYGYTF
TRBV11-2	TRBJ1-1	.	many	TGTGCCAGCAGCCTGAACAGGGTGAACACTGAAGCTTTCTTT	CASSLNRVNTEAFF
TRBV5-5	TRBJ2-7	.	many	TGTGCCAGCAGCCTATATCGACAGTACTACGAGCAGTACTTC	CASSLYRQYYEQYF
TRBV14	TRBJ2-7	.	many	TGTGCCAGCAGCCAAGCGGGGACAACTCCCTACGAGCAGTACTTC	CASSQAGTTPYEQYF
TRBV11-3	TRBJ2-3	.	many	TGTGCCAGCAGCAATGGCGGGCGCAGTTCAGCAGATACGCAGTATTTT	CASSNGGRSSADTQYF
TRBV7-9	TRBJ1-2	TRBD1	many	TGTGCCAGCAGACCCGGTTGGACAGGGGGCGCCACGAGTGGCTACACCTTC	CASRPGWTGGATSGYTF
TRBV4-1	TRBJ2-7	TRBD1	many	TGCGCCAGGCCGGACCTTGAGGGCCCAGGGGACAGGGGAGGCCACGAGCAGTACTTC	CARPDLEGPGDRGGHEQYF
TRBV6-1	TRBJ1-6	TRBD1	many	TGTGCCAGCACTTGGACAGGGGTTTTTAATTCACCCCTCCACTTT	CASTWTGVFNSPLHF
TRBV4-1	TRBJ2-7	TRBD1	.	TGCGCCAGCAGCTACAGACAGGGGGCGGACGAGCAGTACTTC	CASSYRQGADEQYF
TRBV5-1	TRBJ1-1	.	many	TGCGCCAGCAGCTGGTCCGGGGACGGGGAGGCTGAAGCTTTCTTT	CASSWSGDGEAEAFF
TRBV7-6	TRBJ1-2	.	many	TGTGCCAGCAGCACTACAGGGTGGGACTACACCTTC	CASSTTGWDYTF
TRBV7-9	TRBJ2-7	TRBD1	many	TGTGCCAGCAGCTTGGACAGGAGCGAGCAGTACTTC	CASSLDRSEQYF
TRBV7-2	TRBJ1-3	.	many	TGTGCCAGCAGCCTGAGCTCTGGAAACACCATATATTTT	CASSLSSGNTIYF
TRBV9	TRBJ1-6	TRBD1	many	TGTGCCAGCAGCGCAGGGGGCGCGAACTCACCCCTCCACTTT	CASSAGGANSPLHF
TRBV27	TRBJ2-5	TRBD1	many	TGTGCCAGCAGCCCGGGACAGGGGGAGACCCAGTACTTC	CASSPGQGETQYF
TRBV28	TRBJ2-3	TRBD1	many	TGTGCCAGCAGCGGGCGGGACAGGGACGGAGATACGCAGTATTTT	CASSGRDRDGDTQYF
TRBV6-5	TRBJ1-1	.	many	TGTGCCAGCACTCTTCGGTCAACGAACACTGAAGCTTTCTTT	CASTLRSTNTEAFF
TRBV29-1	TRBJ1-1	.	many	TGCAGCGTTGACGGGAACACTGAAGCTTTCTTT	CSVDGNTEAFF
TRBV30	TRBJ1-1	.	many	TGTGCCTGGAGATATCCGCCGAGACAGAGGAACACTGAAGCTTTCTTT	CAWRYPPRQRNTEAFF
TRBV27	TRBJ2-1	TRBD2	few	TGTGCCAGCAGGCCGGACCCGGGACTAGCGGGGGAGGAGCAGTTCTTC	CASRPDPGLAGEEQFF
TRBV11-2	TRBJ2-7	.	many	TGTGCCAGCAGCTTAGCAACATCGAACACCTACGAGCAGTACTTC	CASSLATSNTYEQYF
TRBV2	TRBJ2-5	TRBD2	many	TGTGCCAGCAGTTGGGGGGGACTAGCGGGGGGAGGCGTCGAGACCCAGTACTTC	CASSWGGLAGGGVETQYF
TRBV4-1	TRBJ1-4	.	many	TGCGCCAGCAGCCAAGATCGGGGTAATGAAAAACTGTTTTTT	CASSQDRGNEKLFF